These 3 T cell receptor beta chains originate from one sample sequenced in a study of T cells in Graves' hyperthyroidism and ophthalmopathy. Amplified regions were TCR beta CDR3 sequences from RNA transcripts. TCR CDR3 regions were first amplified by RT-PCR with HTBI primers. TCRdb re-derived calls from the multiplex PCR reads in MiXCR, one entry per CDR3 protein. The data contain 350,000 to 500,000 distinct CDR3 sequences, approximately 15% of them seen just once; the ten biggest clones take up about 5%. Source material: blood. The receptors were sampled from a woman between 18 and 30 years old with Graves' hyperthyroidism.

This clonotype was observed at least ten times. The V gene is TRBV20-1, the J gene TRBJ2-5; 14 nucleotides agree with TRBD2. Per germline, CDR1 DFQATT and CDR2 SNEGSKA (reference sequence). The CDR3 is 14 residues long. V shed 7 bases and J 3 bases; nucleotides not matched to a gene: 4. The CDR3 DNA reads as TGCAGTGGTTCGGGACTAGCGGGAGAAGAGACCCAGTACTTC. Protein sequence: CSGSGLAGEETQYF.

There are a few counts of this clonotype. The CDR3 is CASKGGYEQYF. The CDR3 bases are TGTGCCAGTAAAGGAGGCTACGAGCAGTACTTC. The chain recombines TRBV19 with TRBJ2-7; D may be TRBD2 (5 bases). Germline values: CDR1 LNHDA, CDR2 SQIVND (reference sequence). This CDR3 spans 11 amino acids. V was pared by 7 bases and J by 3 bases, with 7 bases between.

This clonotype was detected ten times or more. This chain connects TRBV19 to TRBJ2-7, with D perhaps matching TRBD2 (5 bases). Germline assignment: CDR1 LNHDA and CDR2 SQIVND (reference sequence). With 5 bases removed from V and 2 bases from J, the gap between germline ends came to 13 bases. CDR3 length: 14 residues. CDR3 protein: CASSGTRAAYEQYF. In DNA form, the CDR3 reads TGTGCCAGTAGTGGTACTAGAGCGGCCTACGAGCAGTACTTC.